The TCR beta chain described here comes from a study of siplizumab effects on memory and regulatory T cells. Trimming left V 2 bases short and J 7 bases short, with 9 bases between. The germline gives CDR1 SGHDT, CDR2 YYEEEE. The CDR3 length is 13 residues. A single count supports this clone. Its antigen is not identified. Overall study results and limits: Siplizumab significantly decreased alloreactive sequences from unstimulated CD4+ memory cells. Naive T cells were seemingly more diverse than memory cells, and major contributions to the alloresponse seemed to be made by them. A small minority of alloreactive clones were mapped to unstimulated subsets. The authors did not confirm suppressive function in proliferating Tregs from siplizumab cultures.

Assay used: immunoSEQ multiplex PCR; TCRdb lists only in-frame clones, some missing. The repertoire holds approximately 100,000 clones, with nearly 95% as singletons. The clonotype was recovered from a human donor in good health. The chain links TRBV5-6 to TRBJ2-2; D gene uncertain. Material for sequencing was Tregs sorted from blood. The CDR3 bases are TGTGCCAGCAGCTTTATGAGTGGCGGGGAGCTGTTTTTT. Translation: CASSFMSGGELFF.